This T cell receptor beta chain was captured by sequencing in a study of T cell repertoires in cytomegalovirus infection. From germline, CDR1 is SGHVS and CDR2 FNYEAQ. The CDR3 contains 13 residues. V gave up 4 bases and J gave up 5 bases; unmatched junction bases: 1. A single record per CDR3 protein comes from TCRdb applying MiXCR to the reads. This table has 50,000 or so distinct CDR3 sequences, roughly 19% appearing once. In the case of this clonotype: Its target is unknown.

The J gene is TRBJ2-1, the V gene TRBV7-6, with TRBD2 matching over 8 bases. This sample comprised CD8+ T cells from cultured PBMCs, obtained from culture after CMV antigen stimulation. This TCR was sampled from a human donor in good health (CMV status not recorded). Some clones in this sample may be carry-over from other donors' samples. The DNA of the CDR3 is TGTGCCAGCAGCTCCGGGGGGGACAATGAGCAGTTCTTC. This encodes CASSSGGDNEQFF.